The clone carrying this T cell receptor (beta chain) was picked up a small number of times. The data derive from a study of shared clonotypes between healthy human individuals. The protocol was immunoSEQ multiplex PCR, while the TCRdb copy is restricted to in-frame clones and leaves out a portion. The data hold roughly 1,100,000 clones, with about 75% observed a single time. Material for sequencing was memory CD4+ T cells sorted from blood. The sample's subset: CD45RA-negative fraction. The TCR comes from a man younger than 35 in good health.

In DNA form, the CDR3 reads TGTGCCAGCAGCCTCACAACCTCCGGCTCTGGAAACACCATATATTTT. Translated: CASSLTTSGSGNTIYF. V is TRBV7-9 and J is TRBJ1-3, with D unresolved. CDR1 SEHNR and CDR2 FQNEAQ come from the germline V gene (reference sequence). V shed 5 bases and J shed 0 bases, with 14 bases lying between them. The CDR3 has 16 residues.